Here is one T cell receptor (beta chain) with its context. Its matching antigen is unknown. The genomic DNA of each subset was split evenly across several immunoSEQ plates. Measured with immunoSEQ multiplex PCR; TCRdb has only the in-frame clones, and not every one. Among around 1.9 million clones listed, 90% to 95% were seen once. This sample was included in a study of shared clonotypes between healthy human individuals. Study-wide context: A few men and a couple of women, aged 18 to 49, were donors.

Selected positively for CCR7 and CD45RO-negative, naive CD8 cells excluded terminally differentiated effector memory CD45RA+ cells. V lost 5 bases to trimming and J lost 6 bases; unmatched junction nucleotides: 22. CDR1 is SNHLY, CDR2 FYNNEI, per germline. This CDR3 is 21 amino acids long. Study results and limitations: Large sequencing depth failed to make sorted-subset sequencing complete, rarefaction showed. Larger richness was generally estimated for naive than memory subsets.

J is TRBJ2-1 and V is TRBV2, with 13 nucleotides matching TRBD2. This TCR derives from a man aged 18 to 29 in good health. Some clones in this sample may be carry-over from other donors' samples. Sequenced material: naive CD8+ T cells from PBMCs. The CDR3 loop reads CASSFTTQGRTSGSLPNEQFF. The DNA for the CDR3 is TGTGCCAGCAGTTTTACGACCCAGGGTCGGACTAGCGGGAGTCTTCCCAATGAGCAGTTCTTC.